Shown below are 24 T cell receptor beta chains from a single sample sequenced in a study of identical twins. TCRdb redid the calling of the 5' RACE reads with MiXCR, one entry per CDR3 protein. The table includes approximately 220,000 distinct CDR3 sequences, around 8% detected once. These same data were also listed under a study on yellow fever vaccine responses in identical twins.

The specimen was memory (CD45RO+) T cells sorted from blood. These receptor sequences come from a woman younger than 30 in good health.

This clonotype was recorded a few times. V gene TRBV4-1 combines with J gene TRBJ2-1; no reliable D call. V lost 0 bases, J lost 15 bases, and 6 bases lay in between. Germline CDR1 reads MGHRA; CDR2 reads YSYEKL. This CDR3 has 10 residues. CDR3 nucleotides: TGCGCCAGCAGCCAAGATCCCCCGTTCTTC. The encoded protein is CASSQDPPFF.

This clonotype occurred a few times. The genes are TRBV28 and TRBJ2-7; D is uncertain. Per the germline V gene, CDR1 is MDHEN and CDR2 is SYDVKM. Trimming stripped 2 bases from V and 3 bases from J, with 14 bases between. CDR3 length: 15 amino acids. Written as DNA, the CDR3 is TGTGCCAGCAGTTTACCTTCCGGCGTTCTCTACGAGCAGTACTTC. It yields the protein CASSLPSGVLYEQYF.

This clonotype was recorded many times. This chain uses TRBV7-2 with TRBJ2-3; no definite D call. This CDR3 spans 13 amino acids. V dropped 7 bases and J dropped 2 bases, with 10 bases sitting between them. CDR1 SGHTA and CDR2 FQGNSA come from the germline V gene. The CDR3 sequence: CASKRLDTDTQYF. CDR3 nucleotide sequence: TGTGCCAGCAAAAGATTAGACACAGATACGCAGTATTTT. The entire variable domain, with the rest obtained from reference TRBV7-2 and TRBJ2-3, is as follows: GAGVSQSPSNKVTEKGKDVELRCDPISGHTALYWYRQSLGQGLEFLIYFQGNSAPDKSGLPSDRFSAERTGGSVSTLTIQRTQQEDSAVYLCASKRLDTDTQYFGPGTRLTVL.

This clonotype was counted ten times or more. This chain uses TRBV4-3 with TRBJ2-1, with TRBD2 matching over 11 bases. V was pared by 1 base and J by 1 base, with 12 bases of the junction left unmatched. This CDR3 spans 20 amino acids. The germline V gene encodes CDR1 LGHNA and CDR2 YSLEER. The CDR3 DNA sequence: TGCGCCAGCAGCCAAGGTGGATTAGCGGGAGGGAGGAGGTCCTACAATGAGCAGTTCTTC. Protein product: CASSQGGLAGGRRSYNEQFF.

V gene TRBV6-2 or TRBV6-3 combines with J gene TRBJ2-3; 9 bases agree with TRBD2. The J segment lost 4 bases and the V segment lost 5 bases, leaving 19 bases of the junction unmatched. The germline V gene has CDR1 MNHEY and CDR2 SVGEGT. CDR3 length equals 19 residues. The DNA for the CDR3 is TGTGCCAGCAGTCCCTCGGGCGGGGGGGCCGTCCAAGGAGCAGATACGCAGTATTTT. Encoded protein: CASSPSGGGAVQGADTQYF.

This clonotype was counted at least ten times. CDR3 nucleotides: TGTGCCTGGACATTGCTGAATTACTACGAGCAGTACTTC. Its translation: CAWTLLNYYEQYF. The gene calls are TRBV30 and TRBJ2-7; D is undetermined. This CDR3 region has 13 residues. Trimming removed 4 bases at V and 3 bases at J, with 13 bases between. Germline CDR1 and CDR2: GTSNPN and SVGIG (reference sequence).

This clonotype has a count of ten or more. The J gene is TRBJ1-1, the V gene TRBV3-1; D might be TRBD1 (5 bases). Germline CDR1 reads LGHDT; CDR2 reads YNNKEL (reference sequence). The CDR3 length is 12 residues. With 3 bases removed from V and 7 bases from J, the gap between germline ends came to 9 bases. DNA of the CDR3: TGTGCCAGCAGCCAGGGGAGGGGTGAAGCTTTCTTT. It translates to CASSQGRGEAFF.

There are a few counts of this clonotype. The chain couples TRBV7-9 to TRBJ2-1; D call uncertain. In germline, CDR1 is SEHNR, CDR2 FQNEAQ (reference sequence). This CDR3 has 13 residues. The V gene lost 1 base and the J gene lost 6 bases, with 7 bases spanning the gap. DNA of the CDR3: TGTGCCAGCAGCTTAGAGCAGGCCAATGAGCAGTTCTTC. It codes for CASSLEQANEQFF.

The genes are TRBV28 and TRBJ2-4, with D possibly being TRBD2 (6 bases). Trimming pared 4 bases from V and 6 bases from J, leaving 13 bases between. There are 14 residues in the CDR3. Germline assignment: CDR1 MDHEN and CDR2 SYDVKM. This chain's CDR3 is CASSSPFGGNIQYF. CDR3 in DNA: TGTGCCAGCAGTTCCCCATTCGGGGGAAACATTCAGTACTTC.

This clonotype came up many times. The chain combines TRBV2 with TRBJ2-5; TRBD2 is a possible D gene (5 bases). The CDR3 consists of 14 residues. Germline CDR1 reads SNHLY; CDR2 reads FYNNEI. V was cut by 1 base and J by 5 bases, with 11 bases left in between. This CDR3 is CASSEGGRGETQYF. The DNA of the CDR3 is TGTGCCAGCAGTGAAGGAGGGAGAGGGGAGACCCAGTACTTC.

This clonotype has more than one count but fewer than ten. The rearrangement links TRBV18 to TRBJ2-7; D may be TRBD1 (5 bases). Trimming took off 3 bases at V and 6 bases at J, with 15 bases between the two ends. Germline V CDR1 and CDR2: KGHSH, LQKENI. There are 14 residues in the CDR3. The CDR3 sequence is CASSPPQGTPEQYF. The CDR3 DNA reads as TGTGCCAGCTCACCCCCCCAGGGAACCCCCGAGCAGTACTTC.

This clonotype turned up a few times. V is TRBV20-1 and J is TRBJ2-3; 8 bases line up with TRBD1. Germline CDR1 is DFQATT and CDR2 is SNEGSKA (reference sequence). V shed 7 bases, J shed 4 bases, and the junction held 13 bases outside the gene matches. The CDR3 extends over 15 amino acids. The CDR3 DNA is TGCAGTGTTGTGAGGGCGACGGGACAGGCAGATACGCAGTATTTT. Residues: CSVVRATGQADTQYF.

The CDR3 DNA reads as TGTGCCTGGAGTCAAGAGACCCAGTACTTC. Protein sequence: CAWSQETQYF. The V and J genes are TRBV30 and TRBJ2-5, with D unresolved. The germline CDR1 and CDR2 sequences are GTSNPN and SVGIG (reference sequence). The CDR3 runs to 10 residues. Trimming removed 2 bases at V and 2 bases at J, with 0 bases between.

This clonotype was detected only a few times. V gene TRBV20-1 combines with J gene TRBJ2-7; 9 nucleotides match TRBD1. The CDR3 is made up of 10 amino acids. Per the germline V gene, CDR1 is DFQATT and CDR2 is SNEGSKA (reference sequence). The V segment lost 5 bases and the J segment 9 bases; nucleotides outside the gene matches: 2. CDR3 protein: CSALTGGQYF. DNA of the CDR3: TGCAGTGCTCTGACAGGGGGGCAGTACTTC.

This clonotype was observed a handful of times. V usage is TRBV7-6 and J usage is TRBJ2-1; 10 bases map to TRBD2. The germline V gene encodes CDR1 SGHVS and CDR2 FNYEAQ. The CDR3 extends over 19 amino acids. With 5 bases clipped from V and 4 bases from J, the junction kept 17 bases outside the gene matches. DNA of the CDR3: TGTGCCAGCAGCCTCCTATCGGAGGCTAGCGGGGGAGTATACAATGAGCAGTTCTTC. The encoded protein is CASSLLSEASGGVYNEQFF.

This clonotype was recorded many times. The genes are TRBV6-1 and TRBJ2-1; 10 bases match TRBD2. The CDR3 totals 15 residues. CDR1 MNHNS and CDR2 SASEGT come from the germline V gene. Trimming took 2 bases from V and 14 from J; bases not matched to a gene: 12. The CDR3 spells CASSEFPSGGGPEFF. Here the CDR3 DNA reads TGTGCCAGCAGTGAATTCCCTAGCGGGGGAGGTCCGGAGTTCTTC.

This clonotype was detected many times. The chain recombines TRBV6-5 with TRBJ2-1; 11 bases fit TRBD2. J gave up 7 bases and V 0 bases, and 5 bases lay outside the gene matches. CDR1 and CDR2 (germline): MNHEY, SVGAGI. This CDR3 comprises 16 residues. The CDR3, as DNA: TGTGCCAGCAGTTACTCGAGTAGCGGGGGGGGGAATGAGCAGTTCTTC. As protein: CASSYSSSGGGNEQFF.

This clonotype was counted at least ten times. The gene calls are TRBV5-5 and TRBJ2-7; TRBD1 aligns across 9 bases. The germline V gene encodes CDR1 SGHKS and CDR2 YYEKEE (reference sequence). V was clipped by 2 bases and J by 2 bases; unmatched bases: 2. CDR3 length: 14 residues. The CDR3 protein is CASSFTGGPYEQYF. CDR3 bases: TGTGCCAGCAGCTTCACAGGGGGCCCCTACGAGCAGTACTTC.

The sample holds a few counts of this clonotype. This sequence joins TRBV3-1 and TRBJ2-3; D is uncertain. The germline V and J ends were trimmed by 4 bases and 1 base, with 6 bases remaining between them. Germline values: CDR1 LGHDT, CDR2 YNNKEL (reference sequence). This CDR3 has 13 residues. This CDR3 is CASSPRGTDTQYF. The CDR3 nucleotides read TGTGCCAGCAGCCCACGGGGCACAGATACGCAGTATTTT.

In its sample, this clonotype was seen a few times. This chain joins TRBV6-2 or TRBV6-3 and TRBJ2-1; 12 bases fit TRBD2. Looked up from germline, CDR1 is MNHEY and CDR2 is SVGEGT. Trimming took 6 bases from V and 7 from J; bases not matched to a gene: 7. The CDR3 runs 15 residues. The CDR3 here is CASRSLAGGRNEQFF. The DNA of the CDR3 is TGTGCCAGCAGGAGTCTAGCGGGAGGGCGGAATGAGCAGTTCTTC.

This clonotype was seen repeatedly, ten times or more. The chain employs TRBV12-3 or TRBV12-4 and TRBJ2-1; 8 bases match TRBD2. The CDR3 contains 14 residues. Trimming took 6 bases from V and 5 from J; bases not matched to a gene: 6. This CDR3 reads CASSGTRANNEQFF. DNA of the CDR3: TGTGCCAGCAGCGGGACTAGGGCAAACAATGAGCAGTTCTTC.

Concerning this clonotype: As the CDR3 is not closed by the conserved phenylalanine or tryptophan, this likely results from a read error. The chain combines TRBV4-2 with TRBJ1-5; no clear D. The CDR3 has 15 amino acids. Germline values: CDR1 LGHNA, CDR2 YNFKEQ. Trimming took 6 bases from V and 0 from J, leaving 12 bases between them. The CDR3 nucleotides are TGTGCCAGCAGTCTCGGGGTCATTAGCAATCAGCCCCAGCATGTT. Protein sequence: CASSLGVISNQPQHV.

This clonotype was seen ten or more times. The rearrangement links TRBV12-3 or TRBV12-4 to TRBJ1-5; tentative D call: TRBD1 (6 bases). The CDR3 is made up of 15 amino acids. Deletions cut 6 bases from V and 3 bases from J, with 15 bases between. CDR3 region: CASRGGGTTNQPQHF. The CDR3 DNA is TGTGCCAGCAGGGGAGGGGGGACTACCAATCAGCCCCAGCATTTT.

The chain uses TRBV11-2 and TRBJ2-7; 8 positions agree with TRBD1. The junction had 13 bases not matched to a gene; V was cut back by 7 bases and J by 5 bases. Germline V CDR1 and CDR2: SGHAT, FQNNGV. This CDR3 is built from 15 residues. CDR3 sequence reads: CASNNRGIRGHEQYF. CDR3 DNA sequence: TGTGCCAGCAACAACAGGGGGATAAGGGGGCACGAGCAGTACTTC.